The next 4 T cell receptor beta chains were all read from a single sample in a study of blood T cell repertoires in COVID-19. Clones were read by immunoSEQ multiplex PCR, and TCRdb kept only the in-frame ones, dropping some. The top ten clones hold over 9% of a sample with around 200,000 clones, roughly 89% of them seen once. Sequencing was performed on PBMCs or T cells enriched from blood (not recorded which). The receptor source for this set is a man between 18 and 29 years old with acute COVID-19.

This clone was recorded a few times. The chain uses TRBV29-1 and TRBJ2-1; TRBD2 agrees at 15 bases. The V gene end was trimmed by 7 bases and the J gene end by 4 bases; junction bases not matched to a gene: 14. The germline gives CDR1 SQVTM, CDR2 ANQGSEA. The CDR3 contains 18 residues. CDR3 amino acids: CSAEWTSGRALLYNEQFF. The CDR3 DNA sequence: TGCAGCGCTGAGTGGACTAGCGGGAGGGCCTTACTATACAATGAGCAGTTCTTC.

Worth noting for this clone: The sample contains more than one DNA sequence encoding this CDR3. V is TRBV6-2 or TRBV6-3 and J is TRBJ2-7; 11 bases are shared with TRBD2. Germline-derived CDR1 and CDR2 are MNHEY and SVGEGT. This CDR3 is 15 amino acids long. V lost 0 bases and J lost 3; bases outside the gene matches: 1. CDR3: CASSYSGTSGYEQYF. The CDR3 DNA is TGTGCCAGCAGTTACTCCGGGACTAGCGGCTACGAGCAGTACTTC.

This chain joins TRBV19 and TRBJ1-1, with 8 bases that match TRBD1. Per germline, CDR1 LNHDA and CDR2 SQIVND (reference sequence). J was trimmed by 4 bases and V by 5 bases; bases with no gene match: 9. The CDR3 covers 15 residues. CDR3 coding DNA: TGTGCCAGTAGTTCCCCAGACAGGGGAGTCACTGAAGCTTTCTTT. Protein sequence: CASSSPDRGVTEAFF.

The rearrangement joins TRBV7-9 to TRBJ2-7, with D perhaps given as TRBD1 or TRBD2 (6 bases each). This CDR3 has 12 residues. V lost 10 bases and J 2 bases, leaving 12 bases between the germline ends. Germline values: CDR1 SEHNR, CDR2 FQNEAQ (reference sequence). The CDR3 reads CAIRGLPYEQYF. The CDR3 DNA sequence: TGTGCCATCAGGGGACTTCCCTACGAGCAGTACTTC.